Detailed here is one T cell receptor (beta chain). Its target antigen remains unknown. Per-base quality was not reported, and no clone a single base away is much larger than it. This sample is drawn from a study of cytomegalovirus exposure and HLA in healthy donors listed by TCRdb under 2017. About the full investigation: An earlier analysis of approximately 550 of the donors reported 250 to 350 Gb of sequence data and roughly 110 million unique TCR beta sequences from about 179 million T cells. An early release covering roughly 640 HLA-typed donors comprised approximately 300 gigabases of sequencing data and roughly 85 million unique TCR sequences. Among some 400 genotyped donors of the cohort, an average of around 240,000 unique TCR beta nucleotide sequences were sequenced per donor, roughly a sixth of them non-productive. The study used immunosequencing to profile the T cell repertoires of 666 subjects and linked those repertoires to cytomegalovirus serostatus. Typing coverage differed by locus: A, B, C, DRB1 and DQB1 were typed in about 620-630 donors, DQA1 in approximately 520, DPA1 in 600 to 610, and DPB1 in approximately 450. Every discovery cohort repertoire had been produced on one sequencing platform. Rather than drawing on any new phenotypic data, the later analysis identified candidate immune exposures from TCR beta sequences and the way those sequences occurred across donors. To decide whether each TCR beta V gene segment behaved as functional or pseudogenic, an earlier analysis of fewer than 750 of the donors relied on high-throughput TCR beta sequencing. The genetic ancestry cluster associated with self-reported Caucasian donors included approximately 85% of the approximately 410 genotyped donors. The study was designed to test whether signatures of past pathogen exposure could be identified by cataloging public T cell receptors. The study combined high-throughput TCR immunosequencing, statistical association of individual TCRs with disease status, and machine learning to predict cytomegalovirus infection status. Genome-wide SNP genotypes for about 65% of the roughly 700 donors were used in a later genetic analysis, which treated that subset as a discovery cohort. Class I and class II HLA loci were covered by the typing at four-digit resolution. A later analysis re-examined previously published TCR beta repertoires from about 670 donors and added high-resolution HLA genotyping to investigate patterns of TCR occurrence. Donor age, sex, ethnicity and CMV serostatus were compiled together with the repertoire data. Because of strong linkage in the cohort, five DR-DQ haplotypes were treated as single units for association and clustering. Along with the 666-subject first cohort, a separate validation cohort of over a hundred different subjects was used.

Relative to germline, V is missing 6 bases and J is missing 6 bases, with 4 bases of the junction outside any gene match. The germline V gene supplies CDR1 SNHLY and CDR2 FYNNEI. The CDR3 has 12 amino acids, counting the end cysteine and phenylalanine. Only CDR3 DNA is held: 36 bases, read in frame from base 1. The cohort consisted of 650 to 850 healthy bone marrow donors. All cohort members were sampled while nominally healthy, although unrecorded immune exposures were likely present. The donor was CMV seronegative and belonged to the group of 320 or so seronegative cohort members. A peripheral blood sample was collected from each donor, and TCR beta sequencing was performed on peripheral blood mononuclear cells. The Qiagen DNeasy Blood Extraction Kit was used to extract genomic DNA from the blood cell samples. What the authors observed across the whole study: In a later analysis, HLA-associated TCR beta chains showed more clonal expansion and lower generation probabilities than non-associated chains that were equally common. A cluster of highly shared sequence variants was judged likely to represent a technical artifact of the sequencing pipeline. Cytomegalovirus status was reported to be diagnosed by the classifier with high specificity and sensitivity in both the original and validation cohorts. In this cohort, only TCR beta chains were sequenced, and detectable features were limited by the absence of alpha or paired-chain data. Assigning TCR associations to individual alleles was difficult when HLA alleles, especially DR and DQ, strongly co-occurred. The only immune exposure information available for the cohort was CMV serostatus. Across donors, most TCR sequences were observed very rarely, whereas some public TCRs were present in many individuals. Because HLA typing was unavailable for some donors at each locus, only the typed subset was used in association tests. An earlier analysis of approximately 530 of the donors showed that most TCR beta V segments appeared in productive rearrangements either about 90% or about 30% of the time, which broadly matched IMGT annotations. A further reported finding was that TCR beta sequences accurately predicted the HLA-A and HLA-B alleles for most subjects in the first cohort. According to a later analysis, parvovirus B19, influenza, CMV and Epstein-Barr virus appeared linked to several top co-occurrence clusters. According to the authors, the approach could potentially be generalized to other disease states and immunological phenotypes. V-gene and J-gene trimming of TCR beta chains was associated with a missense DCLRE1C variant in a later genetic analysis, and the association was replicated in an independent cohort. According to a later analysis, most CMV-associated TCR beta chains appeared to be HLA-restricted, and the HLA associations seemed to be driven largely by CMV exposure. The study gave a list of under 200 TCR beta chains associated with cytomegalovirus. At a false discovery rate of 0.05, a later analysis linked 16,951 TCR beta sequences to specific HLA alleles. In a later genetic analysis, fewer N-insertions in productive TCRs were reported among donors in an Asian-associated ancestry cluster than the approximately 710-donor mean. Because the 87-base-pair reads could not distinguish some IMGT-functional V segments, including TRBV6-2 and TRBV6-3, those segments were excluded. Roughly uniform sequencing depth across donors was assumed in presence/absence analyses, although this assumption may not hold. In vitro tests confirmed that a few of the cytomegalovirus-associated TCR beta chains recognize cytomegalovirus antigens. Linkage disequilibrium might explain the correlated functional status among segregating V segments, but an unknown experimental factor could not be ruled out. According to a later analysis, TCR association rates differed among HLA loci, with DRB1 alleles showing the most associated TCRs and HLA-C alleles showing the fewest. Because counts were too low, roughly 18 rarely observed V segments, including chromosome 9 orphons, were left out of the earlier analysis of roughly 600 of the donors.

Library creation used the immunoSEQ multiplex PCR assay. A mixture of 60 forward primers for TCR Vbeta segments and 13 reverse primers for TCR Jbeta segments was used in the multiplex PCR. The CDR3 region of rearranged TCR beta genes was amplified from genomic DNA with a multiplex PCR assay. On the Illumina HiSeq System, the amplified TCR beta libraries were sequenced as 87-base-pair reads. On the study's bioinformatics: Across the 640 or so repertoires, a later analysis counted 60 million to 90 million unique TCR beta chains, approximately 10 million of which were shared by at least two donors. Raw reads were error-corrected and collapsed into unique sequences with a nearest-neighbor algorithm that merged closely related sequences to remove PCR and sequencing errors. CDR3 sequences were aligned to IMGT reference sequences to assign V, D and J gene segments. For a sequence to be retained, a match of at least six nucleotides to both a V gene segment and a J gene segment was required. Rearrangements were classified as productive when the CDR3 lacked stop codons and remained in frame with V and J, and all other rearrangements were classified as non-productive. Following IMGT convention, CDR3 was defined as the stretch from the second conserved V-encoded cysteine to the conserved J-encoded phenylalanine. Sequences without an unambiguous match to a single V gene segment were excluded from the earlier analysis of approximately 600 of the donors. In an earlier analysis of several hundred of the donors, V segments were called functional above 56.7% productive rearrangements and were called segregating when the between-donor standard deviation exceeded 5%. A statistical classification framework was built for diagnosing cytomegalovirus status from the catalog of TCR beta chain sequences. A later analysis assigned V and J genes by comparing TCR nucleotide sequences with IMGT/GENE-DB human TR gene sequences. In a later analysis, CDR3 sequences and most-parsimonious VDJ recombination scenarios were assigned using the TCRdist pipeline. In a later analysis, every TCR beta chain was defined by the combination of its CDR3 amino acid sequence and its V-gene family, and reads without a unique V-gene family were dropped. In a later analysis, some 600 highly shared, low-generation-probability nucleotide sequences were removed to address suspected cross-contamination and a sequencing artifact. In a later analysis, a clonal expansion index was calculated for each public chain from normalized within-repertoire ranks of inferred template counts. In a later analysis, generation probabilities were computed with a VDJ recombination model fitted to out-of-frame rearrangements, and the resulting probabilities were checked against IGoR. Hypergeometric tests were used in a later analysis to score TCR-TCR, TCR-HLA and TCR-CMV co-occurrence, with a repertoire-size bias correction applied to the TCR pairs. False discovery rates were estimated in a later analysis by permuting HLA or CMV assignments 20 times. A later analysis grouped co-occurring TCRs with DBSCAN, adding TCRdist sequence similarity when clustering within HLA-allele-positive subsets. For co-occurrence clustering, repertoires with fewer than 30,000 or more than 120,000 public chains were excluded, along with roughly 5 repertoires with anomalous nucleotide sharing. Not all clones reach the TCRdb copy of this immuneACCESS table, which keeps in-frame sequences only. Checked studies attribute under half of the gap to unresolved V genes and leave the rest unexplained. V, J and clone size reflect that table, while D and trimming were determined from the DNA. Across this sample there are about 170,000 clones, with roughly 80% seen only once. About 2.3% of the sample lies in the top ten.

Material for sequencing was PBMCs. Recombination connected TRBV2 to TRBJ2-7, and TRBD1 matches 8 of the central bases. The TCR was taken from a male donor in good health and CMV-seronegative. The CDR3 here reads CASRPTGGEQYF. The bases read TGTGCCAGCAGGCCCACAGGGGGCGAGCAGTACTTC.